Shown below are 7 T cell receptor beta chains from a single sample sequenced in a study of shared clonotypes between healthy human individuals. Naive CD8 cells, CD45RO-negative and positively selected for CCR7, excluded terminally differentiated effector memory CD45RA+ cells. Sequenced by immunoSEQ multiplex PCR; TCRdb stores in-frame clones only, minus some. The sample gives 2 million to 2.5 million clones, just under 95% of which show up once; 0.9% to 1.3% is in the top ten. The specimen was naive CD8+ T cells sorted from blood. Receptors originate from a young man in good health.

The CDR3 reads CASSWGTGNTEAFF. DNA of the CDR3: TGTGCCAGCAGTTGGGGGACAGGGAACACTGAAGCTTTCTTT. The chain uses TRBV6-6 and TRBJ1-1; TRBD1 matches 8 bases. The junction had 2 bases not matched to a gene; V was cut back by 4 bases and J by 1 base. From germline, CDR1 is MNHNY and CDR2 SVGAGI (reference sequence). CDR3 size: 14 residues.

The chain links TRBV30 to TRBJ2-2; unclear D gene. The V and J ends lost 0 bases and 7 bases respectively, with 9 bases between them. The CDR3 loop spans 13 amino acids. Germline V gene sequence: CDR1 GTSNPN, CDR2 SVGIG (reference sequence). The CDR3 loop is CAWSVGYGGELFF. The CDR3 DNA follows: TGTGCCTGGAGTGTAGGGTACGGCGGGGAGCTGTTTTTT.

A word on this clone: Its ends do not fully match the called genes, so a read error is possible. The rearrangement links TRBV4-1 to TRBJ1-5; TRBD1 matches at 7 bases. Per the germline V gene, CDR1 is MGHRA and CDR2 is YSYEKL. This CDR3 comprises 14 residues. This CDR3 is CASSLQGEGQLQHF. The CDR3 DNA follows: TGCGCCAGCAGTCTTCAGGGGGAGGGACAGCTCCAGCATTTT.

The V gene is TRBV2, the J gene TRBJ2-3, with 11 bases fitting TRBD2. V dropped 6 bases and J dropped 5; count of bases not matched to a gene: 7. Per the germline V gene, CDR1 is SNHLY and CDR2 is FYNNEI. The CDR3 is 15 amino acids. The CDR3 loop is CASSDPGLAVDTQYF. The CDR3 DNA follows: TGTGCCAGCAGCGATCCGGGACTAGCGGTAGATACGCAGTATTTT.

The V call is TRBV27, the J call TRBJ1-5; 8 bases agree with TRBD1. This CDR3 has 16 amino acids. In germline, CDR1 is MNHEY, CDR2 SMNVEV (reference sequence). V lost 3 bases, J lost 1 base, and 5 bases stayed unmatched. CDR3 in DNA: TGTGCCAGCAGTTTGTCAGGGGGCGACAGCAATCAGCCCCAGCATTTT. This sequence encodes CASSLSGGDSNQPQHF.

This clone occurred a few times. Other DNA sequences in the same sample also yield this CDR3. The rearrangement joins TRBV7-2 to TRBJ2-7; 11 bases agree with TRBD1. With 3 bases clipped from V and 3 bases from J, the junction kept 1 base outside the gene matches. The V gene's germline CDR1 is SGHTA and CDR2 FQGNSA. This CDR3 is 14 amino acids long. In DNA form, the CDR3 reads TGTGCCAGCAGCTTTGGGACAGGGGGCTACGAGCAGTACTTC. Translation: CASSFGTGGYEQYF.

The chain combines TRBV5-6 with TRBJ2-2, with a possible D match to TRBD2 (6 bases). CDR1 SGHDT and CDR2 YYEEEE come from the germline V gene. The ends were cut back, 4 bases at V and 6 bases at J, with 19 bases in the middle. This CDR3 comprises 16 residues. This CDR3 is CASSPGASVGSGELFF. CDR3 nucleotide sequence: TGTGCCAGCAGCCCCGGTGCTAGCGTCGGATCCGGGGAGCTGTTTTTT.